This T cell receptor (beta chain) originates from a study of PD-1 blockade in classical Hodgkin lymphoma (TCRdb year 2020). Context from the whole study: Nivolumab dosing was 3 mg/kg intravenously every 2 weeks, continuing until either disease progression or unacceptable toxicity. The study used TCR beta sequencing and CyTOF to define a peripheral blood immune signature of response to PD-1 blockade in classical Hodgkin lymphoma. Study-level results and caveats: The study was restricted to a single clinical trial cohort, and the causes of repertoire differences, possibly disease activity or prior therapy, were left undefined. CD4+ but not CD8+ TCR diversity rose significantly by C4D1 (p=0.0027 vs p=0.16), most apparent in complete responders (p=0.02). Among trial patients, those achieving complete response had baseline diversity similar to that of newly diagnosed patients, while diversity was significantly lower in partial responders and progressors. Lower diversity was observed in patients in whom nivolumab was started less than 1 year after ASCT, and these patients were excluded from later analyses so that confounding by immune reconstitution would be avoided. Baseline TCR diversity was reported to be lower in newly diagnosed patients than in healthy donors and to be lower still in relapsed/refractory patients.

The Qiagen DNeasy kit was used to extract genomic DNA both from unsorted PBMCs and from the negatively selected CD4+ and CD8+ fractions. TCR beta CDR3 regions were amplified by immunoSEQ multiplex PCR using primers annealing to V and J segments. A synthetic immune receptor repertoire was used to minimize amplification bias, and any remaining bias was removed computationally after sequencing. As for the authors' bioinformatics: Repertoire diversity was quantified as the Shannon entropy index using custom Python scripts. The unsorted, CD4+ and CD8+ repertoires were each analyzed separately, with the exception of combined analyses, where CD4+ and CD8+ sequences were merged in silico. A clone counted as expanded when the clone's frequency after treatment rose at least 2-fold relative to C1D1, and clones undetected at baseline were given a pseudocount of 0.5. Singleton clones were defined as clones with 0 or 1 copy at C1D1, and non-singleton clones were defined as clones with 2 or more copies. Clones expanded in unsorted samples were labelled as CD4+, CD8+ or unknown by matching protein sequences in sorted samples from the same patient. Diversity changes from C1D1 to C4D1 were tested in paired samples using Wilcoxon tests. In TCRdb, the immuneACCESS table is reduced to in-frame sequences with V and J assigned. These tables do not hold every clone; where another copy was compared, an unresolved V gene accounts for under half, and the others remain unexplained. That table supplies the V and J calls and clone size; D and trimming were determined from the DNA. Here the sample has about 30,000 clones; about 86% occur a single time. The leading ten clones occupy roughly 0.48% of the sample.

From V the trimming removes 11 bases and from J it removes 2 bases, while the gene matches leave 5 bases of the junction unaccounted for. Inclusive of the bounding cysteine and phenylalanine, the CDR3 is 12 residues long. CDR3 DNA only is kept here, 36 bases in frame from base 1. Points on this clone: Its antigen has not been determined. No much larger clone is present one base from it, and per-base qualities are unavailable.

The time point label for this specimen denotes: cycle 4 day 1 (C4D1), after less than 7 weeks of nivolumab. Relapse after autologous stem cell transplantation had occurred in all trial patients, and cohorts A, B and C were distinguished by prior brentuximab vedotin exposure. Magnetic negative selection with a Miltenyi CD4+ T cell isolation kit was used to purify CD4+ T cells from thawed PBMCs. The trial cohort was composed of 56 patients with relapsed/refractory classical Hodgkin lymphoma, for whom complete response, partial response or progressive disease was recorded as best overall response. Trial patients were treated with single-agent nivolumab in the multi-cohort phase II CheckMate 205 trial. Best overall response was determined by an independent review committee according to the 2007 International Working Group response criteria. Trial PBMCs were collected just before the start of nivolumab (C1D1) and during therapy at cycle 2 day 1 and cycle 4 day 1. Peripheral blood was collected in 8 mL Vacutainer Cell Preparation Tubes, from which PBMCs were isolated by centrifugation and then cryopreserved. Purified CD4+ and CD8+ fractions were prepared only for cases with an additional available PBMC sample. Magnetically labelled cells were depleted on LS columns in a quadroMACS separator, and the flow-through was collected as the purified fraction.

This receptor chain uses TRBV23-1 and TRBJ2-7, and 8 bases in between align with TRBD2. TRBV23-1 is an ORF, with its function uncertain. The sequencing used CD4+ T cells from blood, collected before the fourth cycle of nivolumab. The sequence came from a human donor with classical Hodgkin lymphoma. The CDR3 region reads CAPGRATYEQYF. The nucleotide sequence reads as follows: TGCGCCCCCGGGAGGGCGACCTACGAGCAGTACTTC.